The TCR beta chain described here comes from a study of T cell responses to AZD1222 COVID-19 vaccine. Points from the study as a whole: It should be noted that donors were predominantly white British and more often female, and clonal diversity was possibly underestimated.

Clones were sequenced by immunoSEQ multiplex PCR, and TCRdb holds only the in-frame ones, with some missing. This table has approximately 110,000 clones, around 90% appearing once. Trimming took 5 bases from V and 10 from J; bases not matched to a gene: 11. The CDR3 runs to 14 residues. The germline CDR1 and CDR2 sequences are SGHAT and FQDESV (reference sequence). Points on this clone: As yet, its antigen is unknown.

The V call is TRBV11-1, the J call TRBJ2-1; 7 bases fit TRBD1. This sample comprised peripheral blood, obtained on day 0 of AZD1222 vaccination. The sequence was collected from an adult in good health. The CDR3 nucleotides are TGTGCCAGCAGCCCTAGACAGGGTCCCGTAGAGCAGTTCTTC. This translates into CASSPRQGPVEQFF.